This is a list of T cell receptor beta chains from one sample in a study of T cells in Graves' hyperthyroidism and ophthalmopathy. From the multiplex PCR reads, TCRdb called clonotypes with MiXCR, one entry per CDR3 protein. Of about 500,000 distinct CDR3 sequences listed, 15% to 20% are singletons. Sequencing was carried out using blood. These receptors were collected from a woman aged 30 to 39 with Graves' ophthalmopathy. The CDR3 runs from the conserved cysteine through the conserved F or W. Each record gives: D gene, J gene, clone size, V gene, CDR3 protein, CDR3 DNA. D genes are given only for firm matches. The size entry is marked missing in some rows and otherwise reads once, few, many or a size class.

d_call: TRBD1; j_call: TRBJ1-5; clone_size: few; v_call: TRBV28; cdr3_aa: CASNPRRGLQPQHF; cdr3_nt: TGTGCCAGCAACCCCCGCAGGGGGCTTCAGCCCCAGCATTTT
d_call: NA; j_call: TRBJ2-7; clone_size: many; v_call: TRBV5-1; cdr3_aa: CASSLTGYEQYF; cdr3_nt: TGCGCCAGCAGCTTGACAGGCTACGAGCAGTACTTC
d_call: NA; j_call: TRBJ1-5; clone_size: few; v_call: TRBV19; cdr3_aa: CASTGGLWYDSNQPQHF; cdr3_nt: TGTGCCAGTACTGGAGGGCTGTGGTACGATAGCAATCAGCCCCAGCATTTT
d_call: NA; j_call: TRBJ2-7; clone_size: many; v_call: TRBV28; cdr3_aa: CASRSNYEQYF; cdr3_nt: TGTGCCAGCAGGAGTAACTACGAGCAGTACTTC
d_call: TRBD2; j_call: TRBJ2-1; clone_size: many; v_call: TRBV4-3; cdr3_aa: CASSLTSGRSYEQFF; cdr3_nt: TGCGCCAGCAGCCTAACTAGCGGGAGGTCGTATGAGCAGTTCTTC
d_call: TRBD2; j_call: TRBJ2-3; clone_size: NA; v_call: TRBV10-3; cdr3_aa: CAIKPAWGGGTDTQYF; cdr3_nt: TGTGCCATCAAACCCGCTTGGGGAGGGGGCACAGATACGCAGTATTTT
d_call: NA; j_call: TRBJ1-5; clone_size: many; v_call: TRBV6-1; cdr3_aa: CASRPPGRNQPQHF; cdr3_nt: TGTGCCAGCAGACCCCCGGGACGCAATCAGCCCCAGCATTTT
d_call: NA; j_call: TRBJ2-7; clone_size: NA; v_call: TRBV6-2/TRBV6-3; cdr3_aa: CASTKSGHYEQYF; cdr3_nt: TGTGCCAGCACCAAGAGCGGGCACTACGAGCAGTACTTC
d_call: NA; j_call: TRBJ2-1; clone_size: many; v_call: TRBV20-1; cdr3_aa: CSAVSGSYNEQFF; cdr3_nt: TGCAGTGCCGTTAGCGGCTCCTACAATGAGCAGTTCTTC
d_call: TRBD2; j_call: TRBJ2-3; clone_size: many; v_call: TRBV10-3; cdr3_aa: CAISDEPSGITDTQYF; cdr3_nt: TGTGCCATCAGTGACGAGCCTAGCGGGATTACAGATACGCAGTATTTT
d_call: NA; j_call: TRBJ1-2; clone_size: NA; v_call: TRBV30; cdr3_aa: CAWSITGWGYTF; cdr3_nt: TGTGCCTGGAGTATAACAGGGTGGGGCTACACCTTC
d_call: NA; j_call: TRBJ2-1; clone_size: NA; v_call: TRBV5-1; cdr3_aa: CASSLVVAASYNEQFF; cdr3_nt: TGCGCCAGCAGCTTGGTAGTGGCAGCATCCTACAATGAGCAGTTCTTC
d_call: NA; j_call: TRBJ1-2; clone_size: many; v_call: TRBV28; cdr3_aa: CASSLNNYGYTF; cdr3_nt: TGTGCCAGCAGCCTCAATAACTATGGCTACACCTTC